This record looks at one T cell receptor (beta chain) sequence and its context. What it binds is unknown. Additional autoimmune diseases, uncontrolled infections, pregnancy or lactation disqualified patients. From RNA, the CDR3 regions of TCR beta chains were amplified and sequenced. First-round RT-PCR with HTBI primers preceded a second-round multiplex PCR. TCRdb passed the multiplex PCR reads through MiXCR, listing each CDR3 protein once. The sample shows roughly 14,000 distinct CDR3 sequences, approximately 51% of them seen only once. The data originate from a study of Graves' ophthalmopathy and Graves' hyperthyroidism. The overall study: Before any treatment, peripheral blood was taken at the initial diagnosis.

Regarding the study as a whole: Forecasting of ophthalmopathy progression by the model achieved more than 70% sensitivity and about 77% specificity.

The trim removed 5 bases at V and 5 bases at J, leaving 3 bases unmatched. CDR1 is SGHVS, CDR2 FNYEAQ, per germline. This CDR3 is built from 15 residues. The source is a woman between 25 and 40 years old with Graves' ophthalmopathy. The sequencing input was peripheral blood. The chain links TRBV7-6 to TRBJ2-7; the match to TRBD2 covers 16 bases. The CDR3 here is CASSQGTSGRDEQYV. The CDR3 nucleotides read TGTGCCAGCAGCCAGGGGACTAGCGGGAGGGACGAGCAGTACGTC.